A selection of T cell receptor beta chains follows, all from one sample in a study of shared clonotypes between healthy human individuals. The repertoire was sequenced with immunoSEQ multiplex PCR; TCRdb's copy has only in-frame clones and lacks some. The sample contains around 510,000 clones, roughly 95% of which appear only once. Input material: naive CD4+ T cells sorted from blood. The receptor source for this set is a woman in her 30s in good health. The conserved cysteine and the conserved F or W are not part of the CDR3 here. The order of the fields is CDR3 protein, V gene, D gene. A D gene is named only where the DNA matches it firmly.

CDR3: ASSLQGQGAGEETQY; V: TRBV7-7; D: .
CDR3: ASMRKLFTDTQY; V: TRBV2; D: .
CDR3: ASSPGRGNTIY; V: TRBV18; D: .
CDR3: ASRGQNNQPQH; V: TRBV19; D: .
CDR3: ASSVVQNQPQH; V: TRBV6-1; D: .
CDR3: ASSFPDRAYEQY; V: TRBV28; D: .
CDR3: ASSEVRQSSPYEQY; V: TRBV6-1; D: .
CDR3: ASSIRTSGSKETQY; V: TRBV19; D: TRBD2
CDR3: ASSPPDTGELF; V: TRBV18; D: .
CDR3: ASSLFLQETQY; V: TRBV28; D: .
CDR3: ASSTTSGSNGEQF; V: TRBV19; D: TRBD2
CDR3: ASTKALGTEAF; V: TRBV2; D: .
CDR3: ASRNPGQGYEQY; V: TRBV19; D: TRBD1
CDR3: ASSFSGTGANVLT; V: TRBV28; D: .
CDR3: ASRTLPNNEQF; V: TRBV6-1; D: .
CDR3: ASSLMPGQGSQY; V: TRBV9; D: TRBD1
CDR3: ASSGQTRDEQF; V: TRBV6-1; D: .
CDR3: ASSQPWGGDEKLF; V: TRBV4-1; D: .
CDR3: ASSLDFRGGSEQY; V: TRBV11-2; D: TRBD2
CDR3: ASSIVPGNQPQH; V: TRBV19; D: .
CDR3: ASSLGSGGPGETQY; V: TRBV5-1; D: TRBD2
CDR3: ASRPTSGSYNEQF; V: TRBV5-1; D: TRBD2
CDR3: ASSLSWANNEQF; V: TRBV27; D: .
CDR3: ASSLSAYEQY; V: TRBV28; D: .
CDR3: ASSLQGSYQPQH; V: TRBV13; D: .
CDR3: ASSLGTGVSYEQY; V: TRBV7-8; D: TRBD1
CDR3: ASSGTPGTEAF; V: TRBV2; D: .
CDR3: ASSRLAGNTGELF; V: TRBV6-5; D: TRBD2
CDR3: ASSESVWTTSYEQY; V: TRBV2; D: .
CDR3: ASSLEELGGELF; V: TRBV5-4; D: .